The present T cell receptor (beta chain) was sequenced within a study of T cell repertoires in cytomegalovirus infection. In its sample, this clonotype was seen many times. What it binds is not known. Via MiXCR, TCRdb re-called the reads, giving one row per CDR3 protein. The table lists around 900,000 distinct CDR3 sequences, 30% to 40% of them singletons. The sequences come from cultured CD8+ T cells from PBMCs, collected from culture after CMV antigen stimulation. The clonotype originates from a human donor in good health (CMV status not recorded). Some clones in this sample may be carry-over from other donors' samples.

The CDR3 DNA follows: TGTGCCATCAGGGTACCGGGACAGGGCCGCGATACGCAGTATTTT. Protein product: CAIRVPGQGRDTQYF. The chain recombines TRBV10-3 with TRBJ2-3; 9 bases align to TRBD1. Germline assignment: CDR1 ENHRY and CDR2 SYGVKD. With 6 bases clipped from V and 6 bases from J, the junction kept 10 bases outside the gene matches. This CDR3 has 15 amino acids.